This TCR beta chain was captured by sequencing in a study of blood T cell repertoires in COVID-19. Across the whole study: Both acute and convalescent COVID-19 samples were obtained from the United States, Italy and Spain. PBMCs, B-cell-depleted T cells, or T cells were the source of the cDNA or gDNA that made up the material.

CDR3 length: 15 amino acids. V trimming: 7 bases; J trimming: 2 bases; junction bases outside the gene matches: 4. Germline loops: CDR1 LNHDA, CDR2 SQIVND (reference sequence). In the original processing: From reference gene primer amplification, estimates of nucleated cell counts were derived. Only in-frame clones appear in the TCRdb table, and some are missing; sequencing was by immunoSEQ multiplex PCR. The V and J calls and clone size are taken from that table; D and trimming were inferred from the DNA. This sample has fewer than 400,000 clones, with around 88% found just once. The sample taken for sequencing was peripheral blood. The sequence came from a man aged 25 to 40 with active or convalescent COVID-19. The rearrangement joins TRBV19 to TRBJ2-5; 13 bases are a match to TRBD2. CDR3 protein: CASTGGLAGQETQYF. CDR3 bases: TGTGCCAGTACAGGGGGACTAGCGGGGCAAGAGACCCAGTACTTC.